The present TCR beta chain was sequenced within a study of T cells after yellow fever vaccination. TCRdb redid the calling of the 5' RACE reads with MiXCR, one entry per CDR3 protein. In the table there are about 580,000 distinct CDR3 sequences, around a sixth of which are singletons. Concerning this clonotype itself: Antigen specificity is unknown.

Study outcomes and limitations: In post-booster samples, most primary-vaccination clones reappeared (about 95% CD4, 88% CD8).

This CDR3 has 16 amino acids. Germline assignment: CDR1 LNHDA and CDR2 SQIVND (reference sequence). Trimming cost V 4 bases and J 3 bases, with 18 bases left between them. The receptor was derived from a man between 18 and 29 years old who received the YFV17D yellow fever vaccine. The sequencing used PBMCs, collected roughly 5 days after the first yellow fever vaccination. The rearrangement uses TRBV19 and TRBJ1-1; D uncertain. The CDR3 nucleotides are TGTGCCAGTAGTACGAGAAGGACGCCGAGGGACACTGAAGCTTTCTTT. Residues: CASSTRRTPRDTEAFF.